This TCR beta chain was observed in a study of human T cells and chemical hapten exposure. Study-wide context: TCR yields differed between samples (mainly from small differences in pooled library volume). Study results and limitations: Controls had significantly fewer large CDR3 similarity clusters than were formed by expanded TCRs. Sensitization with DPC brought no change to TCRs above 1 in 1000 in frequency.

Time point described: patch test 2, 6 weeks after DPC sensitization. Treatment reported: therapeutic diphenylcyclopropenone sensitization with weekly scalp DPC. At patch-test visits, sampling came before the patch test. The V and J ends lost 1 base and 7 bases respectively, with 10 bases between them. This CDR3 spans 13 amino acids. The table lists this clonotype with many counts. The target antigen is unknown. A single record per CDR3 protein comes from TCRdb applying MiXCR to the RACE reads. The table has some 350,000 distinct CDR3 sequences, around 6% seen once. This TCR was recovered from a woman between 18 and 30 years old with alopecia areata. Some clones in this sample may be carry-over from other donors' samples. The chain recombines TRBV12-3 or TRBV12-4 with TRBJ1-2, with D unclear. Sequencing was performed on whole blood, taken in connection with sensitization to the hapten diphenylcyclopropenone (DPC). Here the CDR3 DNA reads TGTGCCAGCAGTTTAGAGAGCGTCACTGGCTACACCTTC. As protein: CASSLESVTGYTF.